The rows below give T cell receptor beta chains drawn from one sample of a study of naive and memory T cell subsets. In TCRdb, the 5' RACE reads were re-called with MiXCR into one record per CDR3 protein. Of over 50,000 distinct CDR3 sequences in the sample, about 7.1% were seen once. The receptor source for this set is a female donor in good health. Each CDR3 is given with its conserved first and last residue. A D gene is named only where the DNA matches it firmly. Clone size appears in some rows only: once, few, many, or a class for an expanded clone.

V gene	J gene	clone size	D gene	CDR3 DNA	CDR3 protein
TRBV7-9	TRBJ2-5	few	NA	TGTGCCAGCAGTCTAGAGCGCAACCAAGAGACCCAGTACTTC	CASSLERNQETQYF
TRBV6-5	TRBJ1-5	many	NA	TGTGCCAGCAGTGCGTGGGTTTATAGCAATCAGCCCCAGCATTTT	CASSAWVYSNQPQHF
TRBV5-1	TRBJ1-2	many	NA	TGCGCCAGCAGCTTGTTCCGGAGGAATGGCTACACCTTC	CASSLFRRNGYTF
TRBV20-1	TRBJ2-7	many	NA	TGCAGTGCTAGAGATACTCGACGACAGCCCATCTACGAGCAGTACTTC	CSARDTRRQPIYEQYF
TRBV20-1	TRBJ2-1	many	NA	TGCAGTGCTTTACGTGTGGAGCAGTTCTTC	CSALRVEQFF
TRBV9	TRBJ2-7	NA	NA	TGTGCCAGCAGCCCCCGGGACGGTACCTACGAGCAGTACTTC	CASSPRDGTYEQYF
TRBV12-3/TRBV12-4	TRBJ1-4	many	NA	TGTGCCAGCAGTTTAGCTGCCCCTCTAGGGCCAGCAATTAAGAAACTGTTTTTT	CASSLAAPLGPAIKKLFF
TRBV28	TRBJ2-1	NA	NA	TGTGCCAGCAGTTTGACTCGGGAGCAGTTCTTC	CASSLTREQFF
TRBV20-1	TRBJ1-1	many	TRBD1	TGCAGTGCTACCCGGACAGGGATGAACACTGAAGCTTTCTTT	CSATRTGMNTEAFF
TRBV5-6	TRBJ1-5	NA	TRBD1	TGTGCCAGCAGTTACCGCCGGTTCAGGGGGCAGCCCCAGCATTTT	CASSYRRFRGQPQHF
TRBV6-1	TRBJ2-3	few	TRBD2	TGTGCCAGCAGTACAGCGGGGGGGGGAACAGATACGCAGTATTTT	CASSTAGGGTDTQYF
TRBV2	TRBJ2-1	NA	TRBD2	TGTGCCAGCAGTGAGGAGATAGCGGGGGGGGGTGAGCAGTTCTTC	CASSEEIAGGGEQFF
TRBV5-1	TRBJ2-2	few	TRBD1	TGCGCCAGCAGCTCCGGACAGGTCGTAGCTTTCGGGGAGCTGTTTTTT	CASSSGQVVAFGELFF
TRBV7-2	TRBJ1-1	many	NA	TGTGCCAGCAGCACGGACAGCGGTGAAGCTTTCTTT	CASSTDSGEAFF
TRBV4-3	TRBJ2-1	many	NA	TGCGCCAGCAGGAGACAACGTAACTCCTACAATGAGCAGTTCTTC	CASRRQRNSYNEQFF
TRBV7-2	TRBJ1-4	few	NA	TGTGCCAGCAGCTTAGGAGGCGGGGGCGCGTATGAAAAACTGTTTTTT	CASSLGGGGAYEKLFF
TRBV6-4	TRBJ1-1	NA	TRBD1	TGTGCCAGCCGAGGACAGGAGGGTGAAGCTTTCTTT	CASRGQEGEAFF
TRBV27	TRBJ1-1	many	TRBD1	TGTGCCAGCAGTCCGTCGGACAGGGGGCGAACTGAAGCTTTCTTT	CASSPSDRGRTEAFF
TRBV27	TRBJ2-6	NA	NA	TGTGCCAGCAGTGCCTTTCTCTCTGGGGCCAACGTCCTGACTTTC	CASSAFLSGANVLTF
TRBV18	TRBJ1-5	many	TRBD1	TGTGCCAGCTCACCCGACAGGGATCAGCCCCAGCATTTT	CASSPDRDQPQHF
TRBV6-1	TRBJ1-5	many	TRBD1	TGTGCCAGCAAACAGGGGGCGGGAGGCAATCAGCCCCAGCATTTT	CASKQGAGGNQPQHF
TRBV5-1	TRBJ2-7	NA	TRBD1	TGCGCCAGCAGCTCACAGGGGTTCTACGAGCAGTACTTC	CASSSQGFYEQYF
TRBV7-2	TRBJ2-1	few	NA	TGTGCCAGCAGCTCGATCGGGAGCTCCTACAATGAGCAGTTCTTC	CASSSIGSSYNEQFF
TRBV6-4	TRBJ2-3	many	NA	TGTGCCAGCAGTGAACAGGTGGGAGCAGATACGCAGTATTTT	CASSEQVGADTQYF
TRBV9	TRBJ1-1	few	NA	TGTGCCAGCAGCGTAACCTACGGGGCCGCTGAAGCTTTCTTT	CASSVTYGAAEAFF
TRBV12-3/TRBV12-4	TRBJ1-2	many	NA	TGTGCCAGCAGCCCAGACAGTCTCTATGGCTACACCTTC	CASSPDSLYGYTF
TRBV28	TRBJ1-6	few	NA	TGTGCCAGCAGTCCGAATAACTATAATTCACCCCTCCACTTT	CASSPNNYNSPLHF
TRBV5-1	TRBJ2-3	few	NA	TGCGCCAGCAGCTTGTCATACCCGGATACGCAGTATTTT	CASSLSYPDTQYF